This note documents a single TCR beta chain sequence. This sample was included in a study of patients and donors after allogeneic stem cell transplantation. TCRdb reanalysed the RT-PCR reads using MiXCR and keeps one entry per CDR3 protein. This table has approximately 160,000 distinct CDR3 sequences, 24% appearing once. The J segment lost 4 bases and the V segment lost 4 bases, leaving 8 bases of the junction unmatched. The germline CDR1 and CDR2 sequences are SGHRS and YFSETQ. This CDR3 is 15 amino acids long. The receptor's source is a human donor who was either an allogeneic HSCT recipient or a stem cell or donor lymphocyte infusion donor (not recorded which). It is not recorded whose cells these are; they may come from a transplant donor. The rearrangement uses TRBV5-1 and TRBJ2-1, with 7 bases matching TRBD1. Input material: blood, either unsorted or a sorted T cell fraction (not recorded which). DNA for the CDR3: TGCGCCAGCAGCCCCGGACAGGCAAGTTACAATGAGCAGTTCTTC. It is translated as CASSPGQASYNEQFF.